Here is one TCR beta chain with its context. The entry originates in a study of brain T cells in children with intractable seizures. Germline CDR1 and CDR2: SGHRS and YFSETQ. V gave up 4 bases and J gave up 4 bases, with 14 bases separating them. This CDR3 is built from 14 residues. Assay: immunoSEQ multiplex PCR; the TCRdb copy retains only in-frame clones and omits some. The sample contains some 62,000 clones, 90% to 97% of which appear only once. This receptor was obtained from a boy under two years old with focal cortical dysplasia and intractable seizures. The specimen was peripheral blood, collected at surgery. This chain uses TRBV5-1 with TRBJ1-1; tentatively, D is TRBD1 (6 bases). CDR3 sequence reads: CASSETTGSTEAFF. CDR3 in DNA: TGCGCCAGCAGCGAAACTACAGGGTCCACTGAAGCTTTCTTT.